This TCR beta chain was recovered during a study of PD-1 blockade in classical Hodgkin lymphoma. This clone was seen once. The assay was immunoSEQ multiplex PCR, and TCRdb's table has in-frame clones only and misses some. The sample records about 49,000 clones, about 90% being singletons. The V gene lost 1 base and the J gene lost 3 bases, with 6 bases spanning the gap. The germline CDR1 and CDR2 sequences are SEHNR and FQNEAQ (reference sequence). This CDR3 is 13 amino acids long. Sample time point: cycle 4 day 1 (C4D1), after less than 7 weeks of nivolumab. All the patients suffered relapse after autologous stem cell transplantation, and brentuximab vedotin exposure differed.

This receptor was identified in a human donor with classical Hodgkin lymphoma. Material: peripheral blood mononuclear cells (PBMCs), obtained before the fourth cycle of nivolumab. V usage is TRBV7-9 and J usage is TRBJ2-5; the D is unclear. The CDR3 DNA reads TGTGCCAGCAGCTTAGGGTCGAAAGAGACCCAGTACTTC. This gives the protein CASSLGSKETQYF.